The 17 T cell receptor beta chains below all came from one sample that was sequenced in a study of OX40 agonist ivuxolimab in advanced cancers. Sequencing used immunoSEQ multiplex PCR; TCRdb keeps in-frame clones, though not all of them. The table records some 64,000 clones, roughly 89% of them present only once. This specimen consisted of CD4+ or CD8+ T cells sorted from blood, obtained in a trial of the OX40 agonist ivuxolimab. These receptors were obtained from an adult with an advanced solid tumor such as melanoma, head and neck, liver or kidney cancer.

In regard to this clone: Other DNA sequences in the sample encode the same CDR3. This chain links TRBV9 with TRBJ2-5; the D gene could be TRBD1 or TRBD2 (7 bases each). Germline lookup yields CDR1 SGDLS and CDR2 YYNGEE. The V and J ends lost 3 bases and 4 bases respectively, with 13 bases between them. The CDR3 length is 14 residues. CDR3 protein: CASSGQGGGETQYF. The CDR3 nucleotides are TGTGCCAGCAGCGGACAGGGAGGGGGAGAGACCCAGTACTTC.

The chain recombines TRBV30 with TRBJ2-6, with D unresolved. Germline CDR1 is GTSNPN and CDR2 is SVGIG (reference sequence). V dropped 1 base and J dropped 0 bases, with 7 bases sitting between them. The CDR3 extends over 15 amino acids. In DNA form, the CDR3 reads TGTGCCTGGAGTGCAAGTGGCTCTGGGGCCAACGTCCTGACTTTC. Translation: CAWSASGSGANVLTF. Full variable domain (remainder filled in from reference TRBV30 and TRBJ2-6): SQTIHQWPATLVQPVGSPLSLECTVEGTSNPNLYWYRQAAGRGLQLLFYSVGIGQISSEVPQNLSASRPQDRQFILSSKKLLLSDSGFYLCAWSASGSGANVLTFGAGSRLTVL.

This chain connects TRBV29-1 to TRBJ2-7; 10 nucleotides match TRBD1. The V gene end was trimmed by 5 bases and the J gene end by 3 bases; junction bases not matched to a gene: 7. Germline CDR1 and CDR2: SQVTM and ANQGSEA. CDR3 length: 14 residues. The CDR3 protein is CSVFAGTGVYEQYF. The DNA of the CDR3 is TGCAGCGTTTTCGCCGGGACAGGGGTCTACGAGCAGTACTTC.

A single count supports this clone. This chain joins TRBV7-2 and TRBJ2-5; D may be TRBD2 (5 bases). CDR3 size: 14 residues. V was shortened by 5 bases and J by 1 base, with 11 bases between the two germline ends. Germline CDR1 and CDR2: SGHTA and FQGNSA. As DNA, the CDR3 is TGTGCCAGCAGCCCAGGACTCCTCCAAGAGACCCAGTACTTC. Its translation: CASSPGLLQETQYF. The complete variable domain, with remaining parts taken from reference TRBV7-2 and TRBJ2-5, reads GAGVSQSPSNKVTEKGKDVELRCDPISGHTALYWYRQSLGQGLEFLIYFQGNSAPDKSGLPSDRFSAERTGGSVSTLTIQRTQQEDSAVYLCASSPGLLQETQYFGPGTRLLVL.

The chain combines TRBV28 with TRBJ2-3; the match to TRBD2 covers 13 bases. The J segment lost 2 bases and the V segment lost 6 bases, leaving 11 bases of the junction unmatched. CDR3 length: 18 amino acids. The germline V gene encodes CDR1 MDHEN and CDR2 SYDVKM. CDR3 amino acids: CASSPPLGLAGATDTQYF. The DNA for the CDR3 is TGTGCCAGCAGCCCACCGCTAGGACTAGCGGGAGCCACAGATACGCAGTATTTT.

This clone was detected a few times. This chain links TRBV5-8 with TRBJ2-2; D may correspond to TRBD1 or TRBD2 (6 bases each). The V gene's germline CDR1 is SGHTS and CDR2 YDEGEE. V was clipped by 4 bases and J by 5 bases, with 18 bases between them. The CDR3 runs 16 residues. The CDR3 sequence is CASSLGGSGRTGELFF. CDR3 DNA: TGTGCCAGCAGCCTCGGGGGCTCCGGGCGGACCGGGGAGCTGTTTTTT.

This chain connects TRBV5-6 to TRBJ2-2; 10 positions agree with TRBD1. The junction had 1 base not matched to a gene; V was cut back by 0 bases and J by 5 bases. There are 15 residues in the CDR3. Germline V gene sequence: CDR1 SGHDT, CDR2 YYEEEE. The CDR3 is CASSLGDRGTGELFF. The CDR3 DNA reads as TGTGCCAGCAGCTTGGGGGACAGGGGAACCGGGGAGCTGTTTTTT.

This chain links TRBV5-1 with TRBJ2-1, with a tentative D call TRBD1 (6 bases). With 4 bases removed from V and 7 bases from J, the gap between germline ends came to 12 bases. Germline lookup yields CDR1 SGHRS and CDR2 YFSETQ. The CDR3 is made up of 13 amino acids. In nucleotides, the CDR3 is TGCGCCAGCAGCACAGGGCCTAGTAATGAGCAGTTCTTC. Its translation: CASSTGPSNEQFF.

This chain links TRBV11-2 with TRBJ1-5; 9 bases line up with TRBD1. The V segment lost 5 bases and the J segment 4 bases; nucleotides outside the gene matches: 6. Germline-derived CDR1 and CDR2 are SGHAT and FQNNGV. The CDR3 is 15 amino acids. The CDR3 sequence: CASSRGTGRNQPQHF. The CDR3 region has the DNA TGTGCCAGCAGCCGTGGGACAGGGCGAAATCAGCCCCAGCATTTT.

The chain uses TRBV6-6 and TRBJ1-1, with D possibly TRBD1 on 6 matching bases. Germline V gene data show CDR1 as MNHNY and CDR2 as SVGAGI (reference sequence). Trimming removed 2 bases at V and 3 bases at J, with 13 bases between. The length of the CDR3 is 15 residues. The CDR3 here is CASSYPQGSYTEAFF. The CDR3 DNA is TGTGCCAGCAGTTACCCACAGGGATCGTACACTGAAGCTTTCTTT.

The chain has TRBV30 and TRBJ1-2; possibly TRBD1 for D (5 bases). Trimming took 3 bases from V and 2 from J, leaving 10 bases between them. CDR1 is GTSNPN and CDR2 is SVGIG in the germline V gene (reference sequence). This CDR3 is built from 13 residues. As DNA, the CDR3 is TGTGCCTGGAGGGGGGGAGGGAACTATGGCTACACCTTC. Translating gives CAWRGGGNYGYTF.

The chain recombines TRBV4-1 with TRBJ2-1; D remains ambiguous. Trimming left V 0 bases short and J 13 bases short, with 10 bases between. This CDR3 contains 12 residues. Germline values: CDR1 MGHRA, CDR2 YSYEKL. CDR3: CASSQDLVEQFF. CDR3 DNA sequence: TGCGCCAGCAGCCAAGACCTAGTAGAACAGTTCTTC.

The chain couples TRBV7-2 to TRBJ2-3; 11 bases map to TRBD2. This CDR3 region has 17 residues. The V gene end was trimmed by 2 bases and the J gene end by 10 bases; junction bases not matched to a gene: 14. The V gene's germline CDR1 is SGHTA and CDR2 FQGNSA. The CDR3 DNA reads as TGTGCCAGCAGCTTAAAAAAGACTAGCGGGAAGGACGATGCGCAGTATTTT. It yields the protein CASSLKKTSGKDDAQYF.

The chain is built from TRBV5-4 and TRBJ2-5, with D perhaps matching TRBD1 or TRBD2 (6 bases each). This CDR3 is built from 15 residues. The V gene's germline CDR1 is SGHNT and CDR2 YYREEE (reference sequence). V dropped 0 bases and J dropped 1 base, with 10 bases sitting between them. The CDR3 loop is CASSLGRGLQETQYF. In nucleotides, the CDR3 is TGTGCCAGCAGCTTGGGCAGGGGACTCCAAGAGACCCAGTACTTC.

J is TRBJ2-7 and V is TRBV6-1; possibly TRBD1 or TRBD2 for D (5 bases each). Germline lookup yields CDR1 MNHNS and CDR2 SASEGT. The CDR3 loop spans 11 amino acids. The V and J ends lost 9 bases and 4 bases respectively, with 10 bases between them. CDR3 sequence reads: CASSRGYEQYF. CDR3 DNA sequence: TGTGCCAGTTCGAGGGGATACGAGCAGTACTTC.

V gene TRBV5-6 combines with J gene TRBJ2-4; D may be TRBD2 (6 bases). The V gene's germline CDR1 is SGHDT and CDR2 YYEEEE. CDR3 length equals 16 residues. Trimming removed 4 bases from V and 0 bases from J, with 14 bases in between. CDR3 nucleotide sequence: TGTGCCAGCAGCGGGGGGACGAGACTAGCCAAAAACATTCAGTACTTC. It encodes CASSGGTRLAKNIQYF.

The chain uses TRBV20-1 and TRBJ1-2; D is undetermined. The V and J ends lost 3 bases and 7 bases respectively, with 9 bases between them. Per germline, CDR1 DFQATT and CDR2 SNEGSKA (reference sequence). The CDR3 runs to 11 residues. CDR3 sequence: CSASPASGYTF. CDR3 in DNA: TGCAGTGCTAGCCCCGCCAGTGGCTACACCTTC.